Below, one T cell receptor beta chain is given with its context. A Clinical Activity Score of at least 3, a NOSPECS grade of at least 4 and a duration under 3 months were recorded in the ophthalmopathy patients. Researchers barred patients who had uncontrolled infection, other autoimmune disease, pregnancy or lactation. Fresh peripheral blood, roughly 9.6 ml, was the source of the PBMCs. The entry originates in a study of T cells in Graves' hyperthyroidism and ophthalmopathy. CDR3 size: 15 residues. V lost 4 bases to trimming and J lost 5 bases, with 19 bases between them. The germline V gene has CDR1 SGDLS and CDR2 YYNGEE. The investigators amplified TCR beta CDR3 regions from RNA transcripts. When the TCR CDR3 underwent first-round RT-PCR, the HTBI primer set was used. TCRdb passed the multiplex PCR reads through MiXCR, listing each CDR3 protein once. The sample shows approximately 690,000 distinct CDR3 sequences, about 14% of them seen only once.

The genes are TRBV9 and TRBJ2-7; possible D gene TRBD1, 6 bases. The origin of this receptor is a woman in her forties or fifties with Graves' ophthalmopathy. Sequences were obtained from blood. The chain's CDR3 is CASSPNPRGFDEQYF. In DNA, the CDR3 is TGTGCCAGCAGCCCCAACCCCAGGGGTTTCGACGAGCAGTACTTC.